A selection of T cell receptor beta chains follows, all from one sample in a study of T cells in Graves' hyperthyroidism and ophthalmopathy. TCRdb independently ran MiXCR on the multiplex PCR reads; one entry per CDR3 protein. The sample has a few hundred thousand distinct CDR3 sequences; roughly 14% are singletons. Material for sequencing was blood. These receptors originate from a young woman with Graves' ophthalmopathy. The CDR3 runs from the conserved cysteine through the conserved F or W. Expanded clones are given a class, and other clones once, few, many or no size at all.

clone_size: many; v_call: TRBV30; cdr3_aa: CAWSVRSGGVGVDEQFF
clone_size: many; v_call: TRBV6-1; cdr3_aa: CASSERRVSLGHRRYYEQYF
clone_size: -; v_call: TRBV10-1; cdr3_aa: CASSASTRETQYF
clone_size: many; v_call: TRBV27; cdr3_aa: CASSSITQGKHGYTF
clone_size: many; v_call: TRBV20-1; cdr3_aa: CSAREGKKNTEAFF
clone_size: many; v_call: TRBV7-2; cdr3_aa: CASSNRDRGYEQYF
clone_size: -; v_call: TRBV19; cdr3_aa: CASSGGVYNEQFF
clone_size: few; v_call: TRBV19; cdr3_aa: CASRDRGFMNTEAFF
clone_size: many; v_call: TRBV7-6; cdr3_aa: CASSRDRAEQYF
clone_size: many; v_call: TRBV28; cdr3_aa: CASSLYTGGLDYEQYF
clone_size: many; v_call: TRBV6-1; cdr3_aa: CASSDRGMNTEAFF
clone_size: many; v_call: TRBV5-1; cdr3_aa: CASSLREETLDNLVDTQYF
clone_size: few; v_call: TRBV20-1; cdr3_aa: CSARQTRQGDEKLFF
clone_size: many; v_call: TRBV2; cdr3_aa: CASSETVVDIQYF
clone_size: many; v_call: TRBV6-2/TRBV6-3; cdr3_aa: CASSYSGPGFYEQYF
clone_size: many; v_call: TRBV12-3/TRBV12-4; cdr3_aa: CASSFASANEKLFF
clone_size: many; v_call: TRBV29-1; cdr3_aa: CSAESGGETQYF
clone_size: many; v_call: TRBV27; cdr3_aa: CASRPGGSLGTEAFF
clone_size: many; v_call: TRBV27; cdr3_aa: CASGVPLSTSGVETQYF
clone_size: many; v_call: TRBV18; cdr3_aa: CASSPPGGATDTQYF
clone_size: -; v_call: TRBV7-3; cdr3_aa: CASSLVRGTTGGLFF
clone_size: many; v_call: TRBV11-2; cdr3_aa: CASSLDQRYGYTF
clone_size: many; v_call: TRBV20-1; cdr3_aa: CSASGQGDYEQYF
clone_size: -; v_call: TRBV29-1; cdr3_aa: CSVVEGRDTQYF